What follows are 27 T cell receptor beta chains derived from one specimen sequenced in a study of coeliac disease. TCRdb's table, derived via immunoSEQ multiplex PCR, lists solely in-frame clones and lacks some. The sample lists around 2,000 clones, roughly 57% seen once, with around a tenth in the top ten. The material sequenced was lamina propria lymphocytes from the gut. These receptors were collected from a woman aged 25 to 39 with active celiac disease.

The chain employs TRBV7-8 and TRBJ2-1; D perhaps matches TRBD2 (6 bases). V gave up 4 bases and J gave up 3 bases, with 10 bases separating them. CDR3 size: 14 residues. Germline V gene lookup returns CDR1 SGHVS and CDR2 FQNEAQ. The CDR3 is CASSSGTHYNEQFF. DNA of the CDR3: TGTGCCAGCAGCTCCGGGACTCACTACAATGAGCAGTTCTTC.

This clone was observed a few times. V is TRBV7-8 and J is TRBJ2-7, with 14 bases identical to TRBD2. With 4 bases clipped from V and 1 base from J, the junction kept 6 bases outside the gene matches. CDR1 and CDR2 (germline): SGHVS, FQNEAQ. The CDR3 consists of 17 residues. The CDR3 is CASSWTSGRYGSYEQYF. The CDR3 DNA is TGTGCCAGCAGCTGGACTAGCGGGAGGTACGGATCCTACGAGCAGTACTTC.

This chain uses TRBV13 with TRBJ1-1, with 7 bases that match TRBD1. Trimming took 6 bases from V and 0 from J; bases not matched to a gene: 22. The CDR3 length is 20 residues. Germline CDR1 PRHDT, CDR2 FYEKMQ (reference sequence). The CDR3, as DNA: TGTGCCAGCAGACATTCCCCCGCCGGGACAGAATTCCCTATGAACACTGAAGCTTTCTTT. Translating it yields CASRHSPAGTEFPMNTEAFF.

The V gene is TRBV7-9, the J gene TRBJ2-5; 11 positions match TRBD2. The CDR3 extends over 16 amino acids. Per the germline V gene, CDR1 is SEHNR and CDR2 is FQNEAQ (reference sequence). Losses at the gene ends were 5 bases for V and 2 bases for J; bases not matched to a gene: 7. In DNA, the CDR3 is TGTGCCAGCAGCACGACTAGCGGGGCAATGCAAGAGACCCAGTACTTC. Protein product: CASSTTSGAMQETQYF.

On this clone: The junction does not match germline at one end; this may be a read error. The same CDR3 is also encoded by other DNA sequences in this sample. This chain connects TRBV28 to TRBJ1-6; no firm D call. The germline V gene encodes CDR1 MDHEN and CDR2 SYDVKM. This CDR3 has 20 amino acids. This chain's CDR3 is CASSLDGVRGLSSYNSPLHF. Written as DNA, the CDR3 is TGTGCCAGCAGTTTGGACGGGGTGCGAGGATTGAGCTCCTATAATTCCCCCCTCCACTTT.

V is TRBV7-8 and J is TRBJ2-1; 10 bases map to TRBD2. CDR1 and CDR2 from the germline V gene are SGHVS and FQNEAQ. The ends lost 0 bases at V and 7 bases at J; junction bases unmatched: 6. The CDR3 covers 16 residues. The CDR3 nucleotides read TGTGCCAGCAGCTTAGCGGACAGCGGGGGGGCGAATGAGCAGTTCTTC. Translation: CASSLADSGGANEQFF.

This clone was counted a single time. V usage is TRBV19 and J usage is TRBJ2-1; 7 nucleotides match TRBD2. J lost 0 bases, V lost 2 bases, and 4 bases had no gene match. Germline CDR1 is LNHDA and CDR2 is SQIVND (reference sequence). This CDR3 is 16 amino acids long. The CDR3 nucleotides are TGTGCCAGTAGTATACGCAGCGGGAACTCCTACAATGAGCAGTTCTTC. It encodes CASSIRSGNSYNEQFF.

V and J are TRBV21-1 and TRBJ2-1; the DNA was not used to check the table's D call, TRBD1. TRBV21-1 is termed a pseudogene. The CDR3 extends over 17 amino acids. DNA of the CDR3: TGTGCCAGCAGCAAAGGGTCGGAGCGGCAGGGGGCAGAGGAGCAGTTCTTC. The encoded protein is CASSKGSERQGAEEQFF.

The J gene is TRBJ1-1, the V gene TRBV30; TRBD1 might be the D (5 bases). Germline V gene data show CDR1 as GTSNPN and CDR2 as SVGIG (reference sequence). The CDR3 length is 15 residues. V lost 4 bases to trimming and J lost 0 bases, with 15 bases between them. The chain's CDR3 is CAWIPIRQLNTEAFF. The DNA for the CDR3 is TGTGCCTGGATCCCTATCCGACAGCTGAACACTGAAGCTTTCTTT.

This sequence joins TRBV27 and TRBJ2-1; a weak D match, TRBD2 (6 bases). CDR1 and CDR2 from the germline V gene are MNHEY and SMNVEV (reference sequence). This CDR3 contains 13 residues. Deletions cut 2 bases from V and 14 bases from J, with 16 bases between. The CDR3 sequence is CASSLRERTREFF. CDR3 sequence (DNA): TGTGCCAGCAGTTTACGGGAGCGGACCCGTGAGTTCTTC.

The V gene is TRBV9, the J gene TRBJ2-1, with D perhaps TRBD2 (6 bases). The germline V and J ends were trimmed by 0 bases and 7 bases, with 17 bases remaining between them. CDR3 size: 16 residues. Germline-derived CDR1 and CDR2 are SGDLS and YYNGEE. The CDR3 loop is CASSVALSARENEQFF. CDR3 bases: TGTGCCAGCAGCGTAGCTCTTTCGGCGCGGGAAAATGAGCAGTTCTTC.

The V gene is TRBV7-2, the J gene TRBJ2-1; D gene unclear. The CDR3 contains 12 residues. V shed 3 bases and J shed 6 bases, with 6 bases lying between them. The germline gives CDR1 SGHTA, CDR2 FQGNSA. The CDR3 reads CASSFNSNEQFF. In nucleotides, the CDR3 is TGTGCCAGCAGCTTCAACTCCAATGAGCAGTTCTTC.

This clone was counted between two and nine times. The chain couples TRBV11-2 to TRBJ1-6; 7 bases are a match to TRBD1. CDR1 is SGHAT, CDR2 FQNNGV, per germline. After removal of 4 bases from V and 9 bases from J, the junction contained 3 bases not matched to a gene. This CDR3 spans 13 amino acids. The CDR3 sequence is CASSSAGGSPLHF. The CDR3 DNA sequence: TGTGCCAGCAGCTCCGCAGGGGGTTCACCCCTCCACTTT.

The chain joins TRBV11-2 to TRBJ2-2, with TRBD2 as a possible D gene (7 bases). Trimming left V 5 bases short and J 10 bases short, with 17 bases between. The CDR3 covers 14 residues. Germline CDR1 SGHAT, CDR2 FQNNGV. DNA for the CDR3: TGTGCCAGCAGCCTTGAGAGGGGGGGGGAGGAGCTGTTTTTT. Translation: CASSLERGGEELFF.

A word on this clone: One junction end does not reproduce the germline sequence, and a read error may be involved. V is TRBV7-9 and J is TRBJ2-2; 8 nucleotides align to TRBD1. Germline CDR1 is SEHNR and CDR2 is FQNEAQ (reference sequence). CDR3 length equals 16 residues. CDR3 nucleotides: TGTGCCAGCAGCTCGACAGGGGAGTTAGGCCCCGGGGAGCCGTTTTTT. This codes for CASSSTGELGPGEPFF. Full variable domain (outside the CDR3, taken from reference TRBV7-9 and TRBJ2-2): DTGVSQNPRHKITKRGQNVTFRCDPISEHNRLYWYRQTLGQGPEFLTYFQNEAQLEKSRLLSDRFSAERPKGSFSTLEIQRTEQGDSAMYLCASSSTGELGPGEPFFGEGSRLTVL.

J is TRBJ2-5 and V is TRBV7-8, with 7 positions matching TRBD1. The V and J ends lost 5 bases and 2 bases, in that order; junction bases with no gene match: 2. There are 13 residues in the CDR3. CDR1 is SGHVS and CDR2 is FQNEAQ in the germline V gene. This chain's CDR3 is CASSQDRQETQYF. CDR3 nucleotides: TGTGCCAGCAGCCAGGACAGGCAAGAGACCCAGTACTTC.

The CDR3 loop is CASSLVWALSSYNEQFF. The CDR3 region has the DNA TGTGCCAGCAGCTTGGTTTGGGCGCTGAGCTCCTACAATGAGCAGTTCTTC. The chain recombines TRBV5-5 with TRBJ2-1; D is unresolved. CDR3 length: 17 amino acids. Trimming shortened V by 0 bases and J by 0 bases, and 13 bases separated the two germline ends. Germline V lookup: CDR1 SGHKS, CDR2 YYEKEE (reference sequence).

This sequence joins TRBV28 and TRBJ1-5; the D is unclear. The CDR3 runs to 14 residues. The V end lost 4 bases, the J end lost 4 bases, and 11 bases lay between the germline ends. The germline CDR1 and CDR2 sequences are MDHEN and SYDVKM. The CDR3 reads CASSSGRYNQPQHF. CDR3 in DNA: TGTGCCAGCAGTTCAGGTCGCTATAATCAGCCCCAGCATTTT.

This clone was recorded only once. This chain connects TRBV6-5 to TRBJ1-2; TRBD1 might be the D (5 bases). This CDR3 is 14 amino acids long. Germline V gives CDR1 MNHEY, CDR2 SVGAGI. V gave up 6 bases and J gave up 4 bases, with 15 bases separating them. The CDR3 protein is CASRRGTGIYGYTF. As DNA, the CDR3 is TGTGCCAGCAGACGCGGAACAGGAATCTATGGCTACACCTTC.

This rearrangement joins TRBV6-5 to TRBJ2-1, with D unresolved. The V end lost 7 bases, the J end lost 0 bases, and 13 bases lay between the germline ends. The CDR3 runs to 15 residues. Per the germline V gene, CDR1 is MNHEY and CDR2 is SVGAGI. The CDR3 region has the DNA TGTGCCAGCACGTCTCCCCCGAGCTCCTACAATGAGCAGTTCTTC. Protein product: CASTSPPSSYNEQFF.

The rearrangement uses TRBV19 and TRBJ2-1; 9 nucleotides align to TRBD2. The CDR3 has 17 residues. The ends lost 5 bases at V and 0 bases at J; junction bases unmatched: 8. CDR1 and CDR2 from the germline V gene are LNHDA and SQIVND (reference sequence). Here the CDR3 reads CASSWRLAGSSYNEQFF. CDR3 nucleotide sequence: TGTGCCAGTAGTTGGAGGCTAGCGGGAAGCTCCTACAATGAGCAGTTCTTC.

Only a few counts were recorded for this clone. The rearrangement uses TRBV5-4 and TRBJ2-1, with D perhaps matching TRBD2 (5 bases). The ends were cut back, 4 bases at V and 7 bases at J, with 9 bases in the middle. Germline CDR1 reads SGHNT; CDR2 reads YYREEE (reference sequence). The CDR3 is made up of 12 amino acids. CDR3 sequence (DNA): TGTGCCAGCAGCCTTACGGGGAATGAGCAGTTCTTC. Encoded protein: CASSLTGNEQFF.

J is TRBJ2-7 and V is TRBV4-2; 8 bases align to TRBD1. The CDR3 is 14 amino acids. V trimming: 4 bases; J trimming: 2 bases; junction bases outside the gene matches: 4. Germline loops: CDR1 LGHNA, CDR2 YNFKEQ. The CDR3 DNA sequence: TGTGCCAGCAGCCTAAGGACAGGGCCCTACGAGCAGTACTTC. The encoded protein is CASSLRTGPYEQYF.

J is TRBJ2-7 and V is TRBV2, with TRBD1 as a possible D gene (5 bases). V dropped 4 bases and J dropped 3 bases, with 10 bases sitting between them. Germline CDR1 reads SNHLY; CDR2 reads FYNNEI. There are 13 residues in the CDR3. The CDR3: CASSVGHHYEQYF. In DNA, the CDR3 is TGTGCCAGCAGTGTAGGACACCACTACGAGCAGTACTTC. The whole variable domain, filled in from reference TRBV2 and TRBJ2-7, reads EPEVTQTPSHQVTQMGQEVILRCVPISNHLYFYWYRQILGQKVEFLVSFYNNEISEKSEIFDDQFSVERPDGSNFTLKIRSTKLEDSAMYFCASSVGHHYEQYFGPGTRLTVT.

V is TRBV7-8 and J is TRBJ2-7; 8 bases are shared with TRBD1. The germline gives CDR1 SGHVS, CDR2 FQNEAQ. V shed 1 base, J shed 3 bases, and the junction held 5 bases outside the gene matches. The CDR3 sequence is 15 residues long. The CDR3 protein is CASSLEGTGSYEQYF. Written as DNA, the CDR3 is TGTGCCAGCAGCTTAGAAGGGACAGGAAGCTACGAGCAGTACTTC.

The CDR3 here is CASSRRGRGEQYF. CDR3 sequence (DNA): TGTGCCAGTAGTAGGAGGGGACGGGGCGAGCAGTACTTC. The chain recombines TRBV19 with TRBJ2-7, with a weak D call TRBD2 (6 bases). Germline loops: CDR1 LNHDA, CDR2 SQIVND (reference sequence). The CDR3 totals 13 residues. Trimming took 4 bases from V and 6 from J, leaving 13 bases between them.

The V gene is TRBV30, the J gene TRBJ1-2, with D perhaps TRBD1 (6 bases). Looked up from germline, CDR1 is GTSNPN and CDR2 is SVGIG (reference sequence). Trimming pared 8 bases from V and 2 bases from J, leaving 15 bases between. This CDR3 is 13 amino acids long. The CDR3 spells CAGTKTQNYGYTF. CDR3 sequence (DNA): TGTGCCGGGACAAAGACACAAAACTATGGCTACACCTTC. Variable domain in full (rest from reference TRBV30 and TRBJ1-2): SQTIHQWPATLVQPVGSPLSLECTVEGTSNPNLYWYRQAAGRGLQLLFYSVGIGQISSEVPQNLSASRPQDRQFILSSKKLLLSDSGFYLCAGTKTQNYGYTFGSGTRLTVV.